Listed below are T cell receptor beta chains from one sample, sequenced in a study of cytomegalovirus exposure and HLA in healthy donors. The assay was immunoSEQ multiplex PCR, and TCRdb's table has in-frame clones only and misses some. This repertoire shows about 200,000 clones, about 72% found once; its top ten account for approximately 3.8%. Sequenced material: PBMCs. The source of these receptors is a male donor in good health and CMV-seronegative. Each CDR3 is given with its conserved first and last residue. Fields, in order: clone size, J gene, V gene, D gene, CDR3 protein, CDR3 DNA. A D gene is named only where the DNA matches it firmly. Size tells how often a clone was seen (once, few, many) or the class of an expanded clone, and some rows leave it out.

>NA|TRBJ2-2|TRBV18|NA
CASSPIRVLDSGELFF
TGTGCCAGCTCACCTATCAGGGTTCTAGACTCCGGGGAGCTGTTTTTT
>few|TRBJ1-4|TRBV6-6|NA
CASEGGARTNEKLFF
TGTGCCAGCGAAGGTGGGGCTAGGACTAATGAAAAACTGTTTTTT
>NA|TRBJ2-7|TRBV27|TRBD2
CASSSSSGRSYEQYF
TGTGCCAGCAGTTCATCTAGCGGGAGGTCCTACGAGCAGTACTTC
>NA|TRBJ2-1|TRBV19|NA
CASSFQGLRGEQFF
TGTGCCAGTAGTTTCCAGGGGTTGAGGGGTGAGCAGTTCTTC
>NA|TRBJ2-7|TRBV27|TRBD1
CASSPGQGASYEQYF
TGTGCCAGCAGCCCCGGACAGGGGGCCTCCTACGAGCAGTACTTC
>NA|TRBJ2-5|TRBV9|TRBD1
CASSARDRGAETQYF
TGTGCCAGCAGCGCCCGGGACAGGGGTGCCGAGACCCAGTACTTC
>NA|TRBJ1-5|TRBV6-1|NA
CASIDRLREPQHF
TGTGCCAGCATAGACCGCCTCCGGGAGCCCCAGCATTTT
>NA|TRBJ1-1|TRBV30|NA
CAWSGYGVRTEAFF
TGTGCCTGGAGTGGTTACGGGGTTCGTACTGAAGCTTTCTTT
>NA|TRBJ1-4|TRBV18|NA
CASSAGTGDEKLFF
TGTGCCAGCTCGGCCGGAACGGGGGATGAAAAACTGTTTTTT
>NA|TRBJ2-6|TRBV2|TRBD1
CASSGQGAGGANVLTF
TGTGCCAGCAGTGGACAGGGCGCTGGTGGGGCCAACGTCCTGACTTTC
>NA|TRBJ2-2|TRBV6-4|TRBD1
CASRPGTGNGELFF
TGTGCCAGCAGACCCGGGACAGGGAACGGGGAGCTGTTTTTT
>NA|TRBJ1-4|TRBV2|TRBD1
CASRNDRALNEKLFF
TGTGCCAGCAGGAACGACAGGGCCCTGAATGAAAAACTGTTTTTT
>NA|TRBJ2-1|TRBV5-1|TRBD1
CASSLRQGVYNEQFF
TGCGCCAGCAGCTTGAGACAGGGAGTCTACAATGAGCAGTTCTTC
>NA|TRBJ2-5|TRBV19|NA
CASSISGQGRETQYF
TGTGCCAGTAGTATATCGGGACAAGGAAGAGAGACCCAGTACTTC
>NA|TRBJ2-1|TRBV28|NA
CASSSGLSEQFF
TGTGCCAGCAGCAGCGGTCTGAGTGAGCAGTTCTTC
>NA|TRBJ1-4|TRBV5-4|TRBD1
CASSFWTGEKLFF
TGTGCCAGCAGCTTTTGGACAGGGGAAAAACTGTTTTTT
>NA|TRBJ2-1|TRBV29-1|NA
CSVDLRGSNEQFF
TGCAGCGTTGATCTCCGAGGAAGCAATGAGCAGTTCTTC
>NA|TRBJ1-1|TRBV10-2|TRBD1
CASSEYRGNTEAFF
TGCGCCAGCAGTGAGTACAGGGGGAACACTGAAGCTTTCTTT
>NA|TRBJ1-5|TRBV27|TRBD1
CASSLTGGNQPQHF
TGTGCCAGCAGTTTGACAGGGGGCAATCAGCCCCAGCATTTT
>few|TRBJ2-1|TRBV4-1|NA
CASSQEHRYNEQFF
TGCGCCAGCAGCCAAGAACACCGATACAATGAGCAGTTCTTC
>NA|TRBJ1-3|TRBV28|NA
CASSLFVQGSGNTIYF
TGTGCCAGCAGTTTATTTGTACAGGGCTCTGGAAACACCATATATTTT
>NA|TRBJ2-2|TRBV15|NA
CATSRDPFPGTGELFF
TGTGCCACCAGCAGAGATCCTTTTCCGGGCACCGGGGAGCTGTTTTTT
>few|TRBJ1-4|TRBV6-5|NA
CASRPRQPNEKLFF
TGTGCCAGCAGACCGAGACAGCCTAATGAAAAACTGTTTTTT
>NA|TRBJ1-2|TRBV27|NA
CASSPSVGVVYTF
TGTGCCAGCAGTCCCAGTGTGGGCGTTGTCTACACCTTC
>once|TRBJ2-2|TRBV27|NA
CATEDMNTGELFF
TGTGCCACTGAGGACATGAACACCGGGGAGCTGTTTTTT
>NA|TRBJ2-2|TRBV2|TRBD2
CASRLDRASGILTGELFF
TGTGCCAGCCGCCTCGACCGGGCTAGCGGGATTTTAACCGGGGAGCTGTTTTTT
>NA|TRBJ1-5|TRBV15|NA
CATSRVRDQPQHF
TGTGCCACCAGCAGAGTCAGGGATCAGCCCCAGCATTTT
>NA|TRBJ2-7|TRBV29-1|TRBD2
CSVEGSSGSYEQYF
TGCAGCGTTGAGGGTTCTAGCGGGAGCTACGAGCAGTACTTC
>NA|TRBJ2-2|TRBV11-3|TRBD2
CASARGSSGSYTGELFF
TGTGCCAGCGCCCGGGGGAGTAGCGGGAGCTATACCGGGGAGCTGTTTTTT
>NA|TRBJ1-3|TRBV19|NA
CASLPKAGRSSGNTIYF
TGTGCCAGTCTTCCCAAGGCAGGCAGGTCCTCTGGAAACACCATATATTTT
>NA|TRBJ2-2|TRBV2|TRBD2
CASSSPGLAGESGELFF
TGTGCCAGCAGTTCACCGGGACTAGCGGGAGAGAGCGGGGAGCTGTTTTTT
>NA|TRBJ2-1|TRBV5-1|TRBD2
CASSRPDISGSDEQFF
TGCGCCAGCAGCCGACCTGACATTAGCGGGAGTGATGAGCAGTTCTTC
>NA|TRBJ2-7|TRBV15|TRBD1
CATSRRQGGSAYEQYF
TGTGCCACCAGCAGACGACAGGGGGGGAGCGCCTACGAGCAGTACTTC
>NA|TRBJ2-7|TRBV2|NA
CAISPGVHEQYF
TGTGCCATTTCACCGGGGGTACACGAGCAGTACTTC
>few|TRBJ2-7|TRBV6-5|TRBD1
CASSPTRDRGREQYF
TGTGCCAGCAGCCCCACCCGGGACAGGGGGCGCGAGCAGTACTTC
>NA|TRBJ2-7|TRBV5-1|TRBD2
CASSPELAGRYEQYF
TGCGCCAGCAGCCCGGAACTAGCGGGAAGGTACGAGCAGTACTTC
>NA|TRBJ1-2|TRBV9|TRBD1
CASSVDRAPLGYTF
TGTGCCAGCAGCGTGGACAGGGCCCCTTTAGGCTACACCTTC
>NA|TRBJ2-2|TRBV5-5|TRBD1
CASSGGDRGRTGELFF
TGTGCCAGCAGCGGGGGGGACAGGGGAAGAACCGGGGAGCTGTTTTTT
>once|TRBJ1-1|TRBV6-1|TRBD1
CASSDRGLNTEAFF
TGTGCCAGCAGTGACAGGGGGCTGAACACTGAAGCTTTCTTT
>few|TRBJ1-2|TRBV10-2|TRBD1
CASSDMWRGPYGYTF
TGCGCCAGCAGTGATATGTGGAGGGGGCCCTATGGCTACACCTTC
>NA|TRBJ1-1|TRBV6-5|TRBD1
CASSYSPGGTEAFF
TGTGCCAGCAGTTACTCGCCAGGGGGCACTGAAGCTTTCTTT
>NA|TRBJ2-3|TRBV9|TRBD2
CASSALAVKPDTQYF
TGTGCCAGCAGCGCTCTAGCGGTAAAGCCAGATACGCAGTATTTT
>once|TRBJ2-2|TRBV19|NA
CASSVGRGTGELFF
TGTGCCAGTAGTGTGGGTCGCGGCACCGGGGAGCTGTTTTTT
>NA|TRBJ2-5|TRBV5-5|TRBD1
CASSLADREETQYF
TGTGCCAGCAGCTTGGCTGACAGGGAAGAGACCCAGTACTTC
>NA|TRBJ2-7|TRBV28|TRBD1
CASSESGTGGREQYF
TGTGCCAGCAGCGAATCCGGGACAGGGGGTCGGGAGCAGTACTTC
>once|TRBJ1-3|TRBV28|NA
CASSLTGIGNTIYF
TGTGCCAGCAGTTTAACGGGGATTGGAAACACCATATATTTT
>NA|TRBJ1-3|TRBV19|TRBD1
CATLGQPADTIYF
TGTGCCACCTTGGGACAGCCCGCTGACACCATATATTTT
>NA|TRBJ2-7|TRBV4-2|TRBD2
CASSPSTSGTAQYF
TGTGCCAGCAGCCCGTCGACTAGCGGGACTGCGCAGTACTTC
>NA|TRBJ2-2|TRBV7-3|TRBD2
CASSEGLAGGTGSTGELFF
TGTGCCAGCAGCGAGGGACTAGCGGGAGGAACTGGGAGCACCGGGGAGCTGTTTTTT
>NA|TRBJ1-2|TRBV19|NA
CASSMGDRNYGYTF
TGTGCCAGTAGTATGGGTGACAGGAACTATGGCTACACCTTC
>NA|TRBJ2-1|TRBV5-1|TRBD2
CASSLGLAGGLLPREGEYNEQFF
TGCGCCAGCAGCTTAGGACTAGCGGGAGGCCTCCTTCCTAGAGAGGGGGAATACAATGAGCAGTTCTTC
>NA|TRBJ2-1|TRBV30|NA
CAWSSGLSDEQFF
TGTGCCTGGAGTAGCGGGCTGAGCGATGAGCAGTTCTTC